The next 21 T cell receptor beta chains were all read from a single sample in a study of T cells in Graves' hyperthyroidism and ophthalmopathy (dated by TCRdb to the late 2010s). The library was generated by multiplex PCR. The reads were generated on an Illumina HiSeq 2000. The TCR beta CDR3 regions were amplified from the RNA transcripts. The TCR CDR3 was subjected to a first round of RT-PCR using the HTBI primer set and the Qiagen OneStep RT-PCR kit. TCRdb trimmed the raw reads at Q25, called clones with MiXCR and kept productive beta chains. One record per CDR3 amino acid sequence lists the most common genes and DNA. The sample table lists 250,000 to 350,000 distinct CDR3 sequences, about a sixth of them with a count of one. The ten most abundant clones make up roughly 53% of the sample. Specimen: blood. These receptors all come from a woman in her sixties or seventies with Graves' ophthalmopathy.

This clonotype was picked up many times. The chain has TRBV20-1 and TRBJ2-3; 14 nucleotides line up with TRBD2. The ends lost 6 bases at V and 6 bases at J; junction bases unmatched: 2. The CDR3 consists of 13 residues. Germline V gene data show CDR1 as DFQATT and CDR2 as SNEGSKA (reference sequence). The CDR3 here is CSARTSGGDTQYF. The DNA of the CDR3 is TGCAGTGCCCGGACTAGCGGGGGGGATACGCAGTATTTT.

A few counts support this clonotype. V gene TRBV20-1 combines with J gene TRBJ1-4, with TRBD1 matching over 7 bases. J gave up 7 bases and V 4 bases, and 12 bases lay outside the gene matches. The germline V gene encodes CDR1 DFQATT and CDR2 SNEGSKA (reference sequence). CDR3 length: 15 amino acids. This CDR3 is CSAKDRRVDGEKLFF. In DNA, the CDR3 is TGCAGTGCTAAGGACAGGCGCGTTGACGGTGAAAAACTGTTTTTT.

This chain links TRBV14 with TRBJ2-3, with 8 bases identical to TRBD1. There are 17 residues in the CDR3. Unmatched junction bases numbered 11, after V lost 2 bases and J lost 4 bases. Per germline, CDR1 SGHDN and CDR2 FVKESK. The CDR3 loop reads CASSQWGRTGSADTQYF. The CDR3 nucleotides read TGTGCCAGCAGCCAATGGGGCCGGACAGGGAGCGCAGATACGCAGTATTTT.

This clonotype was picked up many times. The J gene is TRBJ2-3, the V gene TRBV5-1; the D is unclear. With 0 bases removed from V and 6 bases from J, the gap between germline ends came to 14 bases. Germline CDR1 and CDR2: SGHRS and YFSETQ. There are 15 residues in the CDR3. The CDR3, as DNA: TGCGCCAGCAGCTTGGCTCTTACTTTTGAGGATACGCAGTATTTT. This encodes CASSLALTFEDTQYF.

This clonotype was seen many times. This chain's CDR3 is CASSALAGVRNEQFF. In DNA, the CDR3 is TGCGCCAGCAGCGCGCTAGCGGGAGTTCGGAATGAGCAGTTCTTC. The chain joins TRBV4-1 to TRBJ2-1; 10 nucleotides agree with TRBD2. The J segment lost 7 bases and the V segment lost 5 bases, leaving 8 bases of the junction unmatched. Germline-derived CDR1 and CDR2 are MGHRA and YSYEKL. CDR3 length equals 15 residues.

The V gene is TRBV20-1, the J gene TRBJ2-1; no clear D. CDR1 and CDR2 from the germline V gene are DFQATT and SNEGSKA (reference sequence). This CDR3 contains 11 residues. CDR3 sequence: CLGIEDNEQFF. The CDR3 coding sequence is TGCTTGGGGATAGAGGACAATGAGCAGTTCTTC.

This clonotype was seen at least ten times. The chain recombines TRBV20-1 with TRBJ1-3; D remains ambiguous. There are 14 residues in the CDR3. V was shortened by 4 bases and J by 0 bases, with 10 bases between the two germline ends. Looked up from germline, CDR1 is DFQATT and CDR2 is SNEGSKA (reference sequence). The CDR3 loop reads CSATRPNSGNTIYF. In DNA form, the CDR3 reads TGCAGTGCTACCAGGCCCAACTCTGGAAACACCATATATTTT.

This clonotype was found a few times. This chain joins TRBV28 and TRBJ2-7; 10 bases map to TRBD1. V lost 3 bases, J lost 4 bases, and 6 bases stayed unmatched. The CDR3 runs 15 residues. Germline V gene lookup returns CDR1 MDHEN and CDR2 SYDVKM. The CDR3 protein is CASSFGTGDRYEQYF. The CDR3 coding sequence is TGTGCCAGCAGTTTCGGGACAGGGGATAGGTACGAGCAGTACTTC.

This clonotype was counted ten times or more. V usage is TRBV5-8 and J usage is TRBJ2-3; 9 bases agree with TRBD1. V was clipped by 0 bases and J by 1 base; unmatched bases: 9. The CDR3 sequence is 18 residues long. Germline V gene data show CDR1 as SGHTS and CDR2 as YDEGEE. For the CDR3, the DNA is TGTGCCAGCAGCTTGGGGGGGACAGGGTTCGTCCGCACAGATACGCAGTATTTT. This codes for CASSLGGTGFVRTDTQYF.

J is TRBJ2-3 and V is TRBV6-1; 7 nucleotides agree with TRBD1. Germline CDR1 and CDR2: MNHNS and SASEGT. This CDR3 comprises 17 residues. Trimming cost V 5 bases and J 0 bases; bases outside gene matches: 11. The CDR3 sequence is CASSRAGTDYSTDTQYF. CDR3 DNA: TGTGCCAGCAGTAGGGCCGGGACAGACTATAGCACAGATACGCAGTATTTT.

This clonotype was counted ten times or more. The chain has TRBV28 and TRBJ1-2, with 8 bases matching TRBD1. Germline V gene sequence: CDR1 MDHEN, CDR2 SYDVKM. The CDR3 sequence is 15 residues long. V lost 5 bases and J lost 6; bases outside the gene matches: 11. The CDR3 region is CASSPTGARVHGYTF. The CDR3 DNA reads TGTGCCAGCAGTCCGACAGGGGCGCGGGTCCATGGCTACACCTTC.

This clonotype came up many times. V and J are TRBV6-5 and TRBJ1-2; possibly TRBD1 for D (5 bases). Germline lookup yields CDR1 MNHEY and CDR2 SVGAGI. This CDR3 region has 13 residues. Trimming cost V 2 bases and J 5 bases, with 9 bases left between them. CDR3: CASSYVRGYGYTF. In DNA, the CDR3 is TGTGCCAGCAGTTACGTCCGGGGGTATGGCTACACCTTC.

This clonotype was counted a few times. The chain combines TRBV7-9 with TRBJ2-7, with TRBD1 as a possible D gene (6 bases). V was shortened by 5 bases and J by 3 bases, with 14 bases between the two germline ends. The CDR3 runs 14 residues. Germline CDR1 SEHNR, CDR2 FQNEAQ (reference sequence). The CDR3 bases are TGTGCCAGCAGCCTGACAGGATCATACTACGAGCAGTACTTC. Amino acid sequence: CASSLTGSYYEQYF. Filled out from reference TRBV7-9 and TRBJ2-7, the complete variable domain reads DTGVSQNPRHKITKRGQNVTFRCDPISEHNRLYWYRQTLGQGPEFLTYFQNEAQLEKSRLLSDRFSAERPKGSFSTLEIQRTEQGDSAMYLCASSLTGSYYEQYFGPGTRLTVT.

This clonotype was counted many times. The chain uses TRBV20-1 and TRBJ1-4; the match to TRBD1 covers 12 bases. This CDR3 comprises 16 residues. The J segment lost 13 bases and the V segment lost 0 bases, leaving 12 bases of the junction unmatched. The germline CDR1 and CDR2 sequences are DFQATT and SNEGSKA (reference sequence). The CDR3 here is CSARDPAGQGARRLFF. The CDR3 DNA is TGCAGTGCTAGAGATCCTGCGGGACAGGGGGCGAGGAGACTGTTTTTT.

The sample holds many counts of this clonotype. The rearrangement links TRBV27 to TRBJ1-2; TRBD1 is a possible D gene (6 bases). The CDR3 totals 13 residues. Germline CDR1 MNHEY, CDR2 SMNVEV (reference sequence). Trimming removed 4 bases at V and 8 bases at J, with 14 bases between. The CDR3 loop reads CASSSTGSGGYTF. CDR3 bases: TGTGCCAGCAGTTCAACAGGGTCGGGCGGCTACACCTTC.

As DNA, the CDR3 is TGCGCCAGCAGCCCCGGTAGTAGGACAGGTGTAGATGAGCAGTTCTTC. Protein: CASSPGSRTGVDEQFF. The rearrangement links TRBV5-1 to TRBJ2-1; 7 bases agree with TRBD1. V lost 4 bases to trimming and J lost 8 bases; unmatched junction nucleotides: 15. Germline CDR1 SGHRS, CDR2 YFSETQ. The CDR3 totals 16 residues.

The chain combines TRBV25-1 with TRBJ2-6; 7 bases match TRBD2. The germline V gene has CDR1 MGHDK and CDR2 SYGVNS. This CDR3 region has 15 residues. V shed 3 bases, J shed 2 bases, and the junction held 1 base outside the gene matches. The CDR3 is CASSEGGAGANVLTF. DNA of the CDR3: TGTGCCAGCAGTGAGGGAGGGGCTGGGGCCAACGTCCTGACTTTC.

The CDR3 coding sequence is TGTGCCAGTAGTAAACAGGGAAGAGGCTACACCTTC. Its translation: CASSKQGRGYTF. J is TRBJ1-2 and V is TRBV19; the D gene is possibly TRBD1 (6 bases). The ends were cut back, 4 bases at V and 8 bases at J, with 11 bases in the middle. Germline loops: CDR1 LNHDA, CDR2 SQIVND (reference sequence). This CDR3 comprises 12 residues.

This clonotype occurred many times. This chain links TRBV30 with TRBJ2-2; D is undetermined. V was trimmed by 3 bases and J by 4 bases, leaving 9 bases between them. Germline values: CDR1 GTSNPN, CDR2 SVGIG (reference sequence). The CDR3 contains 13 residues. The CDR3 protein is CAWRQSFTGELFF. The DNA for the CDR3 is TGTGCCTGGAGACAGTCATTCACCGGGGAGCTGTTTTTT.

This clonotype has ten or more counts. The J gene is TRBJ2-5, the V gene TRBV7-2; 7 bases line up with TRBD1. Trimming cost V 1 base and J 1 base; bases outside gene matches: 6. Germline CDR1 is SGHTA and CDR2 is FQGNSA. The CDR3 sequence is 16 residues long. CDR3 sequence: CASSLVRAGGQETQYF. The CDR3 coding sequence is TGTGCCAGCAGCTTAGTAAGGGCAGGGGGCCAAGAGACCCAGTACTTC.

This clonotype was recorded many times. The genes are TRBV19 and TRBJ1-5; TRBD1 is a possible D gene (6 bases). There are 19 residues in the CDR3. Germline CDR1 reads LNHDA; CDR2 reads SQIVND (reference sequence). V lost 3 bases to trimming and J lost 0 bases, with 21 bases between them. This CDR3 reads CASSIRNVRTVDSNQPQHF. DNA for the CDR3: TGTGCCAGTAGTATCCGGAACGTTAGGACAGTAGATAGCAATCAGCCCCAGCATTTT.